This T cell receptor (beta chain) was retrieved from a study of regulatory T cells. Study results and limitations: Hydrophobic residues at CDR3 positions 6 and 7 were enriched in conventional CD4+ T cells of CD3G-deficient patients.

The PCR used 52 TRBV and 13 TRBJ primers. The method was immunoSEQ multiplex PCR; TCRdb's version includes in-frame clones alone and lacks a portion of them. Found here are under 45,000 clones, about 89% of them singletons; the top ten hold 2.4%. This CDR3 has 18 residues. The germline V gene encodes CDR1 MNHNS and CDR2 SASEGT. Trimming took 2 bases from V and 0 from J; bases not matched to a gene: 11. This clone showed up just once. Its antigen remains unknown. The chain is built from TRBV6-1 and TRBJ2-7, with TRBD2 matching 9 bases. The sample comprised conventional CD4+ T cells sorted from blood. The source of this sequence is a person aged 18 to 29 with CD3G deficiency. In DNA, the CDR3 is TGTGCCAGCAGTGAAACCAGAAAGGGCGGGGGGGCCTCCTACGAGCAGTACTTC. Residues: CASSETRKGGGASYEQYF.